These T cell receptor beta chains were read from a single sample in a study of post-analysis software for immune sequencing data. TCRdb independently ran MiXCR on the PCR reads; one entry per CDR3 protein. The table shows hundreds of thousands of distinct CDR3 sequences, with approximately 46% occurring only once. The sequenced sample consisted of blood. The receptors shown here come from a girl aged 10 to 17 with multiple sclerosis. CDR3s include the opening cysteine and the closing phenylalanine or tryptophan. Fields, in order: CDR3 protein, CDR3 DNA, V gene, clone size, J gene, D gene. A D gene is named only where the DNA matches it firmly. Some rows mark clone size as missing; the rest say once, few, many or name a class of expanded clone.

CASSSRSGGANVLTF TGTGCCAGCAGTTCGAGATCGGGAGGGGCCAACGTCCTGACTTTC TRBV3-1 few TRBJ2-6 .
CASSTPSGATGELFF TGTGCCAGCAGCACGCCTAGCGGAGCGACCGGGGAGCTGTTTTTT TRBV7-3 . TRBJ2-2 TRBD2
CSASVTNRVFGGDEQFF TGCAGTGCTAGTGTGACCAACAGGGTATTCGGCGGCGATGAGCAGTTCTTC TRBV20-1 . TRBJ2-1 .
CSAGQDSHEQYF TGCAGCGCAGGACAGGACTCCCACGAGCAGTACTTC TRBV29-1 few TRBJ2-7 TRBD1
CASSPVAGGFYNEQFF TGTGCCAGCAGTCCCGTAGCGGGAGGGTTCTACAATGAGCAGTTCTTC TRBV28 . TRBJ2-1 TRBD2
CASRTSGRGEQYF TGTGCCAGCAGGACTAGCGGGAGGGGCGAGCAGTACTTC TRBV6-5 many TRBJ2-7 TRBD2
CASSDGLPSGYNEQFF TGTGCCAGCAGCGATGGATTGCCTAGCGGATACAATGAGCAGTTCTTC TRBV9 few TRBJ2-1 TRBD2
CSASGAEGTPDTQYF TGCAGTGCTAGTGGGGCCGAGGGCACCCCAGATACGCAGTATTTT TRBV20-1 . TRBJ2-3 .
CSVIGQGTYNEQFF TGCAGCGTTATCGGACAGGGGACCTACAATGAGCAGTTCTTC TRBV29-1 once TRBJ2-1 TRBD1
CASSLSGGENTEAFF TGCGCCAGCAGCTTGTCAGGGGGTGAGAACACTGAAGCTTTCTTT TRBV5-1 few TRBJ1-1 TRBD1
CSARGGWGENQPQHF TGCAGTGCTAGGGGAGGTTGGGGGGAGAATCAGCCCCAGCATTTT TRBV20-1 . TRBJ1-5 .
CAISDSQGANNEQFF TGTGCCATCAGTGATTCGCAGGGGGCGAACAATGAGCAGTTCTTC TRBV10-3 . TRBJ2-1 TRBD1
CASSPGTCYEQYF TGTGCCAGCAGCCCCGGGACTTGCTACGAGCAGTACTTC TRBV7-2 . TRBJ2-7 .
CATSDQTGGAETQYF TGTGCCACCAGTGACCAGACAGGGGGCGCGGAGACCCAGTACTTC TRBV24-1 few TRBJ2-5 TRBD1
CASSLSSGTSRINEQFF TGTGCCAGCAGCTTAAGTTCGGGGACTAGCCGGATCAATGAGCAGTTCTTC TRBV7-2 . TRBJ2-1 TRBD2
CASSSRGGTLQETQYF TGTGCCAGCAGCAGCCGGGGGGGGACTCTCCAAGAGACCCAGTACTTC TRBV13 . TRBJ2-5 TRBD2
CAGSRGQQETQYF TGTGCCGGCAGTAGGGGACAACAAGAGACCCAGTACTTC TRBV27 . TRBJ2-5 .
CASSFPSGSYNEQFF TGCGCCAGCAGCTTCCCTAGCGGGAGCTACAATGAGCAGTTCTTC TRBV5-1 few TRBJ2-1 TRBD2
CASSPSDRGGVEQYF TGTGCCAGCAGTCCAAGCGACAGGGGAGGAGTCGAGCAGTACTTC TRBV28 . TRBJ2-7 TRBD1
CASSLNQYLGELFF TGTGCCAGCAGCTTAAATCAGTATCTCGGGGAGCTGTTTTTT TRBV11-2 few TRBJ2-2 .
CASNDRATDTQYF TGTGCCAGCAATGACAGGGCCACAGATACGCAGTATTTT TRBV6-5 . TRBJ2-3 TRBD1
CSARDPSAGAYGYTF TGCAGTGCTAGAGACCCCTCGGCAGGGGCCTATGGCTACACCTTC TRBV20-1 . TRBJ1-2 .
CASSLAGPYGYTF TGTGCCAGCAGTTTAGCGGGGCCCTATGGCTACACCTTC TRBV12-3/TRBV12-4 . TRBJ1-2 .
CASSLPGRQLEQYF TGTGCCAGCAGTTTACCGGGACGGCAGTTGGAGCAGTACTTC TRBV27 . TRBJ2-7 .
CAGRQGAYTEAFF TGTGCCGGAAGACAGGGGGCGTACACTGAAGCTTTCTTT TRBV2 . TRBJ1-1 TRBD1